Only a few counts were recorded for the clone carrying this T cell receptor beta chain. The data originate from a study of response to subunit inactivated influenza vaccine. CDR1 SEHNR and CDR2 FQNEAQ come from the germline V gene (reference sequence). This CDR3 spans 16 amino acids. Trimming took off 4 bases at V and 4 bases at J, with 17 bases between the two ends. TCRdb processed the RT-PCR reads anew with MiXCR; each CDR3 protein has one entry. Among around 580,000 distinct CDR3 sequences, roughly 15% were seen once, and the ten largest hold 8.5% to 14%. The sample was PBMCs from blood, taken approximately 13 days after vaccination. This sequence was found in a man over 45 who received an inactivated influenza vaccine. This rearrangement joins TRBV7-9 to TRBJ2-1; possibly TRBD1 or TRBD2 for D (5 bases each). DNA of the CDR3: TGTGCCAGCAGCTCGGGTTTGGGGGAGAGTTACAATGAGCAGTTCTTC. It codes for CASSSGLGESYNEQFF.